This TCR beta chain was found in a study of blood T cell repertoires in COVID-19. Seattle patient enrollment occurred during active infection, with longitudinal follow-up thereafter. CDR3 length: 17 amino acids. Germline assignment: CDR1 SGHVS and CDR2 FQNEAQ. The V and J ends lost 7 bases and 2 bases respectively, with 22 bases between them. Clones were sequenced by immunoSEQ multiplex PCR, and TCRdb holds only the in-frame ones, with some missing. Counted here are fewer than 60,000 clones, 87% occurring once; the ten biggest clones make up approximately 6%. The V and J genes are TRBV7-8 and TRBJ2-3, with a tentative D call TRBD2 (5 bases). The receptor was isolated from an older woman with COVID-19, enrolled during active disease. The specimen was peripheral blood. The CDR3 is CASIQSPGITFTDTQYF. The DNA for the CDR3 is TGTGCCAGCATCCAATCCCCCGGGATAACTTTCACAGATACGCAGTATTTT.